This paragraph covers one T cell receptor beta chain sequence. This clone was detected only once. What antigen it recognizes has not been identified. No per-base quality is available; no much larger clone lies one base away. Library preparation employed the immunoSEQ multiplex PCR assay. A mixture of 60 forward primers for TCR Vbeta segments and 13 reverse primers for TCR Jbeta segments was used in the multiplex PCR. The CDR3 region of rearranged TCR beta genes was amplified from genomic DNA by a multiplex PCR assay. The Illumina HiSeq System was used to sequence the amplified TCR beta libraries as 87-base-pair reads. The authors processed their data as follows. A later analysis tallied around 80 million unique TCR beta chains across the 700 or so repertoires, and about 10 million of those chains were shared by two or more donors. To remove PCR and sequencing errors, raw reads were error-corrected and collapsed into unique sequences using a nearest-neighbor algorithm that merged closely related sequences. V, D and J gene segments were assigned by aligning CDR3 sequences to IMGT reference sequences. Each retained sequence needed at least a six-nucleotide match to both a V gene segment and a J gene segment. Rearrangements were classified as productive when the CDR3 lacked stop codons and remained in frame with V and J, and all other rearrangements were classified as non-productive. Following IMGT convention, CDR3 was defined as the stretch from the second conserved V-encoded cysteine up to the conserved J-encoded phenylalanine. The earlier analysis of 587 of the donors excluded sequences that lacked an unambiguous match to a single V gene segment. In an earlier analysis of 500 to 750 of the donors, V segments were called functional above 56.7% productive rearrangements and were called segregating when the between-donor standard deviation exceeded 5%. To diagnose cytomegalovirus status from the catalog of TCR beta chain sequences, a statistical classification framework was built. A later analysis assigned V and J genes by comparing TCR nucleotide sequences with IMGT/GENE-DB human TR gene sequences. The TCRdist pipeline was used in a later analysis to assign CDR3 sequences and most-parsimonious VDJ recombination scenarios. In a later analysis, each TCR beta chain was defined by its CDR3 amino acid sequence together with its V-gene family, and reads lacking a unique V-gene family were excluded. In a later analysis, a few hundred highly shared, low-generation-probability nucleotide sequences were removed to address suspected cross-contamination and a sequencing artifact. In a later analysis, a clonal expansion index was calculated for each public chain from normalized within-repertoire ranks of inferred template counts. A later analysis computed generation probabilities with a VDJ recombination model fitted to out-of-frame rearrangements, and checked the results against IGoR. A later analysis scored TCR-TCR, TCR-HLA and TCR-CMV co-occurrence with hypergeometric tests, applying a repertoire-size bias correction to TCR pairs. In a later analysis, false discovery rates were estimated by permuting HLA or CMV assignments 20 times. A later analysis grouped co-occurring TCRs with DBSCAN, adding TCRdist sequence similarity when clustering within HLA-allele-positive subsets. Co-occurrence clustering excluded repertoires with fewer than 30,000 or more than 120,000 public chains, plus five with anomalous nucleotide sharing. TCRdb provides this immuneACCESS table in a form limited to in-frame rearrangements. Some clones are lacking; in checked studies, under half of them reflect an unresolved V gene, and why the rest are absent is not known. D and trimming were read from the DNA, whereas the V and J calls and clone size are those reported in that table. The sample table shows 90,000 to 100,000 clones, and around 77% are seen once. The ten most abundant clones make up less than 10% of the sample.

The cohort was made up of approximately 670 healthy bone marrow donors. At the time of sampling, all cohort members were nominally healthy, though unrecorded immune exposures were likely present. The donor tested CMV seronegative and was one of the 352 seronegative cohort members. A peripheral blood sample was provided by each donor, and peripheral blood mononuclear cells were used for TCR beta sequencing. Genomic DNA was extracted from the blood cell samples with the Qiagen DNeasy Blood Extraction Kit. This sample is part of a study of cytomegalovirus exposure and HLA in healthy donors (dated by TCRdb to the late 2010s). In terms of the full investigation: In an earlier analysis of 450 to 750 of the donors, 250 to 300 Gb of sequence data and about 110 million unique TCR beta sequences from about 180 million T cells were reported. Approximately 300 gigabases of sequencing data and tens of millions of unique TCR sequences were included in an early release covering roughly 700 HLA-typed donors. The genetic ancestry cluster associated with self-reported Caucasian donors included about 84% of the roughly 400 genotyped donors. The study was designed to test whether signatures of past pathogen exposure could be identified by cataloging public T cell receptors. The study profiled the T cell repertoires of 666 subjects by immunosequencing and related them to cytomegalovirus serostatus. Besides the first cohort of roughly 640 subjects, a separate validation cohort made up of 120 different subjects was used. High-throughput TCR immunosequencing, statistical association of individual TCRs with disease status, and machine learning were combined to predict cytomegalovirus infection status. A later analysis re-analyzed previously published TCR beta repertoires from roughly 630 donors and added high-resolution HLA genotyping to study TCR occurrence patterns. Rather than drawing on any new phenotypic data, the later analysis identified candidate immune exposures from TCR beta sequences and the way those sequences occurred across donors. To decide whether each TCR beta V gene segment behaved as functional or pseudogenic, an earlier analysis of over 500 of the donors relied on high-throughput TCR beta sequencing. Donor age, sex, ethnicity and CMV serostatus were compiled alongside the repertoire data. A later genetic analysis took genome-wide SNP genotypes for about 65% of the 666 donors and used that subset as a discovery cohort. All discovery cohort repertoires had been generated on a single sequencing platform. Class I and class II HLA loci were covered by the typing at four-digit resolution. The number of typed donors differed by locus: about 629-640 for A, B, C, DRB1 and DQB1; roughly 510 for DQA1; some 590 for DPA1; and around 450 for DPB1. Four to six DR-DQ haplotypes were handled as single units for association and clustering because linkage in the cohort was strong. On average, 235,054 unique TCR beta nucleotide sequences were sequenced per donor among 398 genotyped donors of the cohort, with around 19% of those sequences being non-productive.

What the study reported, not specific to this receptor: In the study, around 150 TCR beta chains were listed as associated with cytomegalovirus. A further reported finding was that TCR beta sequences accurately predicted the HLA-A and HLA-B alleles for most subjects in the first cohort. Because counts were too low, roughly 16 rarely observed V segments, including chromosome 9 orphons, were left out of the earlier analysis of 587 of the donors. The only immune exposure information available for the cohort was CMV serostatus. A later genetic analysis reported fewer N-insertions in productive TCRs among donors in an Asian-associated ancestry cluster than the roughly 700-donor mean. A later analysis found that TCR association rates varied across HLA loci, with DRB1 alleles showing the most associated TCRs and HLA-C alleles the fewest. A later genetic analysis associated a missense DCLRE1C variant with V-gene and J-gene trimming of TCR beta chains, and an independent cohort replicated the association. Because HLA typing was missing for some donors at each locus, association tests included only the typed subset. Cytomegalovirus status was reported to be diagnosed by the classifier with high specificity and sensitivity in both the original and validation cohorts. A later analysis reported that several top co-occurrence clusters appeared linked to parvovirus B19, influenza, CMV and Epstein-Barr virus. Some IMGT-functional V segments, including TRBV6-2 and TRBV6-3, could not be told apart with the 87-base-pair reads, so those segments were excluded. Three of the identified cytomegalovirus-associated TCR beta chains were confirmed in vitro to be specific for cytomegalovirus antigens. Compared with equally common non-associated chains, HLA-associated TCR beta chains in a later analysis were more clonally expanded and had lower generation probabilities. Sequencing depth was assumed to be roughly uniform across donors in the presence/absence analyses, though that assumption may not hold. In a later analysis, around 17,000 TCR beta sequences were associated with specific HLA alleles at a false discovery rate of 0.05. Correlated functional status among segregating V segments might reflect linkage disequilibrium, but an unknown experimental factor could not be ruled out. Most CMV-associated TCR beta chains appeared to be HLA-restricted in a later analysis, and the HLA associations seemed to be driven largely by CMV exposure. Strong co-occurrence of HLA alleles, especially DR and DQ, made assigning TCR associations to individual alleles difficult. It was suggested by the authors that the approach could potentially be generalized to other disease states and immunological phenotypes. An earlier analysis of 587 of the donors showed that most TCR beta V segments appeared in productive rearrangements either about 87% or about 30% of the time, which broadly matched IMGT annotations. In this cohort, only TCR beta chains were sequenced, and detectable features were limited by the absence of alpha or paired-chain data. A cluster of highly shared sequence variants was judged likely to represent a technical artifact of the sequencing pipeline. While some public TCRs were present in many individuals, most TCR sequences turned up only very rarely across donors.

A distance of 19 bases separates the germline ends of V and J, which lose 4 bases and 2 bases respectively. In the germline V gene, CDR1 corresponds to MDHEN and CDR2 to SYDVKM. Reading from cysteine to phenylalanine, the CDR3 counts 17 amino acids. The retained sequence is limited to the CDR3, 51 bases, with the frame set at the first base. The sequencing sample was made of PBMCs. The TCR originated in a female donor in good health and CMV-seronegative. The chain is assembled from TRBV28 and TRBJ2-3; TRBD1 is perhaps the D gene, given 6 matching bases. In nucleotide form, the sequence is TGTGCCAGCAGTTCAATCCTGGACAGCCAGAACACAGATACGCAGTATTTT. Its protein reads: CASSSILDSQNTDTQYF.